The 19 T cell receptor beta chains below all came from one sample that was sequenced in a study of blood T cell repertoires in COVID-19. Data came from immunoSEQ multiplex PCR; TCRdb stores just in-frame clones and leaves some out. The profile shows about 110,000 clones, approximately 65% of them singletons. Sequences were obtained from peripheral blood. Source of these receptors: a woman in her fifties or sixties with acute or convalescent COVID-19.

This clone was seen once. The V gene is TRBV6-1, the J gene TRBJ2-2, with 12 positions matching TRBD1. CDR3 length: 15 amino acids. Trimming removed 5 bases from V and 5 bases from J; junction bases left unmatched: 3. In germline, CDR1 is MNHNS, CDR2 SASEGT. DNA of the CDR3: TGTGCCAGCAGTAGGGACAGGGGGCGAACCGGGGAGCTGTTTTTT. Protein product: CASSRDRGRTGELFF.

This chain links TRBV28 with TRBJ1-4; D uncertain. CDR3 length: 14 amino acids. Germline lookup yields CDR1 MDHEN and CDR2 SYDVKM. V lost 7 bases, J lost 0 bases, and 9 bases lay in between. Here the CDR3 DNA reads TGTGCCAGCAACGACCTAGCAACTAATGAAAAACTGTTTTTT. As protein: CASNDLATNEKLFF.

The chain recombines TRBV2 with TRBJ1-2; D is undetermined. CDR1 and CDR2 (germline): SNHLY, FYNNEI. V gave up 8 bases and J gave up 1 base, with 5 bases separating them. This CDR3 comprises 11 residues. The CDR3 protein is CASFNNYGYTF. The CDR3 DNA sequence: TGTGCCAGCTTTAATAACTATGGCTACACCTTC.

In DNA, the CDR3 is TGTGCCAGCAGTTTAAGGACAGGGATGAACACTGAAGCTTTCTTT. Translation gives CASSLRTGMNTEAFF. The chain is built from TRBV28 and TRBJ1-1, with 8 bases aligning to TRBD1. V lost 2 bases and J lost 0; bases outside the gene matches: 2. The CDR3 is 15 residues long. The germline V gene has CDR1 MDHEN and CDR2 SYDVKM.

This clone has only a few counts. The CDR3 DNA sequence: TGTGCCAGCAGCTTAGGCGGGCGAGTGGCCGGGGAGCTGTTTTTT. Translated, it gives CASSLGGRVAGELFF. The chain employs TRBV11-3 and TRBJ2-2; maybe TRBD2 (5 bases). Germline-derived CDR1 and CDR2 are SGHNT and YENEEA. With 1 base removed from V and 6 bases from J, the gap between germline ends came to 12 bases. There are 15 residues in the CDR3. Full variable domain (remainder filled in from reference TRBV11-3 and TRBJ2-2): EAGVVQSPRYKIIEKKQPVAFWCNPISGHNTLYWYLQNLGQGPELLIRYENEEAVDDSQLPKDRFSAERLKGVDSTLKIQPAELGDSAVYLCASSLGGRVAGELFFGEGSRLTVL.

CDR3 DNA: TGTGCCAGCAGTGAAGACAGGGCTGGGAATTCACCCCTCCACTTT. Its protein product is CASSEDRAGNSPLHF. The chain carries TRBV6-4 and TRBJ1-6, with TRBD1 matching over 7 bases. The germline gives CDR1 MRHNA, CDR2 SNTAGT. The J segment lost 7 bases and the V segment lost 3 bases, leaving 6 bases of the junction unmatched. The CDR3 is 15 amino acids.

In its sample, this clone was seen a few times. The gene calls are TRBV7-9 and TRBJ2-1, with TRBD1 matching 7 bases. The trim removed 4 bases at V and 9 bases at J, leaving 6 bases unmatched. The CDR3 covers 13 residues. Germline-derived CDR1 and CDR2 are SEHNR and FQNEAQ (reference sequence). This chain's CDR3 is CASSSQGLGEQFF. As DNA, the CDR3 is TGTGCCAGCAGCTCACAGGGGTTGGGTGAGCAGTTCTTC.

The genes are TRBV12-5 and TRBJ2-7; no definite D call. The germline V and J ends were trimmed by 1 base and 4 bases, with 8 bases remaining between them. The length of the CDR3 is 13 residues. From germline, CDR1 is LGHNT and CDR2 FRNRAP. CDR3 nucleotide sequence: TGTGCTAGTGGTTTGGGCGCAGGATACGAGCAGTACTTC. It is translated as CASGLGAGYEQYF.

This clone appeared once. The genes are TRBV6-5 and TRBJ2-7; D is perhaps TRBD2 (5 bases). The V and J ends lost 6 bases and 0 bases respectively, with 15 bases between them. The CDR3 is 15 residues long. Germline CDR1 MNHEY, CDR2 SVGAGI. The CDR3 region is CASSADRGPSYEQYF. The CDR3 DNA is TGTGCCAGCAGCGCAGACCGGGGTCCCTCCTACGAGCAGTACTTC.

The chain carries TRBV7-9 and TRBJ1-2; TRBD1 agrees at 9 bases. CDR3 size: 19 residues. Germline trimming cut 2 bases from V and 2 bases from J; bases unmatched to any gene: 15. CDR1 and CDR2 from the germline V gene are SEHNR and FQNEAQ (reference sequence). This chain's CDR3 is CASSLMGHTGGALNYGYTF. As DNA, the CDR3 is TGTGCCAGCAGCTTAATGGGACACACAGGGGGCGCCCTGAACTATGGCTACACCTTC. Combining the CDR3 with reference TRBV7-9 and TRBJ1-2 gives the whole variable domain DTGVSQNPRHKITKRGQNVTFRCDPISEHNRLYWYRQTLGQGPEFLTYFQNEAQLEKSRLLSDRFSAERPKGSFSTLEIQRTEQGDSAMYLCASSLMGHTGGALNYGYTFGSGTRLTVV.

This clone was recorded once. V usage is TRBV4-2 and J usage is TRBJ1-5; D unclear. The CDR3 runs to 16 residues. Germline CDR1 is LGHNA and CDR2 is YNFKEQ. Deletions cut 3 bases from V and 4 bases from J, with 16 bases between. The CDR3 spells CASSHWAGNNNQPQHF. The CDR3 coding sequence is TGTGCCAGCAGCCATTGGGCAGGCAACAATAATCAGCCCCAGCATTTT.

This chain joins TRBV6-5 and TRBJ2-3, with a tentative D call TRBD2 (5 bases). V lost 10 bases, J lost 0 bases, and 8 bases lay in between. CDR1 is MNHEY, CDR2 SVGAGI, per germline. CDR3 length: 12 residues. For the CDR3, the DNA is TGTGCCAATCGGGGTAGCACAGATACGCAGTATTTT. It is translated as CANRGSTDTQYF.

This clone has just a few counts. The chain recombines TRBV5-6 with TRBJ2-1, with D perhaps matching TRBD1 (5 bases). Germline V gene lookup returns CDR1 SGHDT and CDR2 YYEEEE. V was cut by 1 base and J by 0 bases, with 11 bases left in between. The CDR3 is made up of 16 amino acids. The CDR3 is CASSLWGGRSYNEQFF. In DNA form, the CDR3 reads TGTGCCAGCAGCTTGTGGGGCGGCCGCTCCTACAATGAGCAGTTCTTC.

The chain uses TRBV29-1 and TRBJ1-4; D gene unclear. CDR3 length: 13 residues. Germline V lookup: CDR1 SQVTM, CDR2 ANQGSEA. V gave up 7 bases and J gave up 5 bases, with 14 bases separating them. The CDR3 spells CSAPGGENEKLFF. The DNA of the CDR3 is TGCAGCGCCCCCGGCGGAGAGAATGAAAAACTGTTTTTT.

The gene calls are TRBV6-5 and TRBJ2-5; 9 bases are a match to TRBD2. J was trimmed by 4 bases and V by 3 bases; bases with no gene match: 9. The CDR3 has 16 residues. Germline V lookup: CDR1 MNHEY, CDR2 SVGAGI. For the CDR3, the DNA is TGTGCCAGCAGTTATTTCCTCGCGGGGGGGCGAGAGACCCAGTACTTC. Amino acids: CASSYFLAGGRETQYF.

The J gene is TRBJ2-2, the V gene TRBV10-1, with D possibly matching TRBD1 (7 bases). The V gene's germline CDR1 is WNHNN and CDR2 SYGVQD (reference sequence). The V end lost 9 bases, the J end lost 1 base, and 27 bases lay between the germline ends. The length of the CDR3 is 19 residues. CDR3 loop: CARGGQLPAGGKNTGELFF. CDR3 bases: TGCGCCAGGGGGGGACAGTTGCCCGCGGGTGGTAAGAACACCGGGGAGCTGTTTTTT.

The chain combines TRBV3-1 (or the pseudogene TRBV3-2) with TRBJ2-7, with D tentatively TRBD1 (5 bases). Per the germline V gene, CDR1 is LGHDT and CDR2 is YNNKEL (reference sequence). This CDR3 region has 13 residues. The V gene lost 3 bases and the J gene lost 3 bases, with 9 bases spanning the gap. The CDR3 loop is CASSHRADYEQYF. The CDR3 bases are TGTGCCAGCAGCCACAGGGCAGACTACGAGCAGTACTTC.

This chain connects TRBV28 to TRBJ2-7; D is unresolved. V gave up 5 bases and J gave up 4 bases, with 9 bases separating them. Germline assignment: CDR1 MDHEN and CDR2 SYDVKM. The CDR3 has 12 amino acids. CDR3 region: CASSPQRYEQYF. Here the CDR3 DNA reads TGTGCCAGCAGTCCTCAGAGGTACGAGCAGTACTTC.

The chain combines TRBV5-8 with TRBJ1-6; 7 nucleotides align to TRBD1. Germline values: CDR1 SGHTS, CDR2 YDEGEE. This CDR3 contains 15 residues. V trimming: 4 bases; J trimming: 7 bases; junction bases outside the gene matches: 8. CDR3 amino acids: CASSPVTGTNSPLHF. The CDR3 nucleotides are TGTGCCAGCAGCCCCGTGACAGGGACGAATTCACCCCTCCACTTT.